Following are 29 T cell receptor beta chains from one sample sequenced in a study of technical replicates of blood from several donors. This table comes from immunoSEQ multiplex PCR, and its TCRdb copy is limited to in-frame clones, with some not included. The table includes tens of thousands of clones, over 85% detected once. Sequences were obtained from T cells isolated from PBMCs. These TCRs come from a human donor in good health.

This chain joins TRBV27 and TRBJ2-1; D not resolved. V lost 6 bases to trimming and J lost 1 base, with 7 bases between them. This CDR3 spans 13 amino acids. Germline V lookup: CDR1 MNHEY, CDR2 SMNVEV (reference sequence). The CDR3 DNA reads as TGTGCCAGCAGCCTCTCTTCCTACAATGAGCAGTTCTTC. This sequence encodes CASSLSSYNEQFF.

This chain links TRBV4-1 with TRBJ2-1; TRBD1 agrees at 10 bases. Germline V gene sequence: CDR1 MGHRA, CDR2 YSYEKL. This CDR3 region has 16 residues. Trimming cost V 3 bases and J 6 bases; bases outside gene matches: 8. In DNA form, the CDR3 reads TGCGCCAGCAGCCATTCCGGGACAGGGGAATCCAATGAGCAGTTCTTC. As protein: CASSHSGTGESNEQFF.

The chain employs TRBV19 and TRBJ1-6, with D unclear. V lost 2 bases, J lost 5 bases, and 7 bases lay in between. The CDR3 extends over 14 amino acids. Germline CDR1 and CDR2: LNHDA and SQIVND (reference sequence). The CDR3, as DNA: TGTGCCAGTAGTATAACGGGGAATAATTCACCCCTCCACTTT. Protein product: CASSITGNNSPLHF.

This clone was detected only once. The chain combines TRBV6-1 with TRBJ2-7, with 7 bases aligning to TRBD1. CDR1 is MNHNS and CDR2 is SASEGT in the germline V gene. The CDR3 loop spans 15 amino acids. With 1 base clipped from V and 5 bases from J, the junction kept 8 bases outside the gene matches. CDR3 amino acids: CASSEVYRGSHEQYF. The CDR3 nucleotides are TGTGCCAGCAGTGAAGTATACAGGGGATCCCACGAGCAGTACTTC.

The chain employs TRBV14 and TRBJ2-5; the D gene is possibly TRBD2 (5 bases). V was trimmed by 0 bases and J by 5 bases, leaving 10 bases between them. This CDR3 spans 14 amino acids. The germline CDR1 and CDR2 sequences are SGHDN and FVKESK. In DNA, the CDR3 is TGTGCCAGCAGCCAAGATCTAGGCGGGGAGACCCAGTACTTC. The encoded protein is CASSQDLGGETQYF.

J is TRBJ2-6 and V is TRBV7-6; the D gene is possibly TRBD1 (6 bases). The germline gives CDR1 SGHVS, CDR2 FNYEAQ. V lost 3 bases and J lost 4, with 16 bases in between. The CDR3 loop spans 17 amino acids. In DNA, the CDR3 is TGTGCCAGCAGCTTTGAACAGGGACGGCCCGGGGCCAACGTCCTGACTTTC. Its protein is CASSFEQGRPGANVLTF.

Only a few counts were recorded for this clone. V and J are TRBV9 and TRBJ2-5; no reliable D call. V was trimmed by 0 bases and J by 3 bases, leaving 6 bases between them. Germline V CDR1 and CDR2: SGDLS, YYNGEE. CDR3 length equals 13 residues. The CDR3 sequence: CASSVVGEETQYF. CDR3 bases: TGTGCCAGCAGCGTAGTAGGAGAAGAGACCCAGTACTTC.

This clone occurred once. The rearrangement uses TRBV7-9 and TRBJ2-3; D remains unclear. The CDR3 runs to 15 residues. Per germline, CDR1 SEHNR and CDR2 FQNEAQ (reference sequence). Trimming stripped 3 bases from V and 0 bases from J, with 10 bases between. The CDR3 region is CASSLTESSTDTQYF. The CDR3 region has the DNA TGTGCCAGCAGCTTGACTGAGTCTAGCACAGATACGCAGTATTTT.

This chain uses TRBV15 with TRBJ2-7; 9 bases match TRBD2. From germline, CDR1 is LNHNV and CDR2 YYDKDF (reference sequence). The CDR3 is made up of 17 amino acids. With V trimmed by 2 bases and J by 2 bases, 10 bases remained unmatched. The CDR3 loop reads CATSRSTVAGDAYEQYF. CDR3 sequence (DNA): TGTGCCACCAGCAGATCAACCGTAGCGGGAGATGCCTACGAGCAGTACTTC. Filled out from reference TRBV15 and TRBJ2-7, the complete variable domain reads DAMVIQNPRYQVTQFGKPVTLSCSQTLNHNVMYWYQQKSSQAPKLLFHYYDKDFNNEADTPDNFQSRRPNTSFCFLDIRSPGLGDTAMYLCATSRSTVAGDAYEQYFGPGTRLTVT.

The chain links TRBV5-6 to TRBJ2-1; a weak D match, TRBD2 (5 bases). This CDR3 has 17 residues. Trimming pared 2 bases from V and 4 bases from J, leaving 19 bases between. Germline V gene data show CDR1 as SGHDT and CDR2 as YYEEEE. This CDR3 reads CASSLGRGLLIYNEQFF. CDR3 nucleotides: TGTGCCAGCAGCTTAGGTCGGGGTCTACTTATTTACAATGAGCAGTTCTTC.

The chain uses TRBV6-5 and TRBJ2-7; 7 nucleotides align to TRBD2. The CDR3 is made up of 14 amino acids. Germline CDR1 and CDR2: MNHEY and SVGAGI. J gave up 7 bases and V 4 bases, and 10 bases lay outside the gene matches. In DNA, the CDR3 is TGTGCCAGCAGTTTAGGCGGGAGTGGTGGTGAGCAGTACTTC. Its protein is CASSLGGSGGEQYF.

This clone was seen a single time. The chain combines TRBV27 with TRBJ2-7; D is perhaps TRBD1 (6 bases). Germline values: CDR1 MNHEY, CDR2 SMNVEV (reference sequence). The CDR3 sequence is 16 residues long. V lost 5 bases, J lost 2 bases, and 19 bases lay in between. The CDR3 loop is CASSRTWGRNPYEQYF. The DNA of the CDR3 is TGTGCCAGCAGTAGGACCTGGGGGCGAAATCCCTACGAGCAGTACTTC.

The chain links TRBV6-6 to TRBJ2-7; TRBD1 aligns across 9 bases. J lost 3 bases, V lost 5 bases, and 5 bases had no gene match. There are 14 residues in the CDR3. Germline assignment: CDR1 MNHNY and CDR2 SVGAGI (reference sequence). The CDR3, as DNA: TGTGCCAGCAGTCCCCCGGGACAGGGCTACGAGCAGTACTTC. As protein: CASSPPGQGYEQYF.

The V gene is TRBV29-1, the J gene TRBJ1-1, with TRBD1 as a possible D gene (5 bases). Germline V CDR1 and CDR2: SQVTM, ANQGSEA. Deletions cut 2 bases from V and 4 bases from J, with 17 bases between. The CDR3 length is 15 residues. The CDR3 DNA reads TGCAGCGTTGAATATGGTATAGGGGCGGCCACTGAAGCTTTCTTT. It is translated as CSVEYGIGAATEAFF. The variable domain in full, with the rest retrieved from reference TRBV29-1 and TRBJ1-1, is SAVISQKPSRDICQRGTSLTIQCQVDSQVTMMFWYRQQPGQSLTLIATANQGSEATYESGFVIDKFPISRPNLTFSTLTVSNMSPEDSSIYLCSVEYGIGAATEAFFGQGTRLTVV.

This clone was picked up one time. V usage is TRBV18 and J usage is TRBJ2-3; TRBD1 might be the D (5 bases). V dropped 0 bases and J dropped 2 bases, with 15 bases sitting between them. The germline gives CDR1 KGHSH, CDR2 LQKENI. The CDR3 runs to 17 residues. CDR3 in DNA: TGTGCCAGCTCACCACCTCTGACAGAGAACCACACAGATACGCAGTATTTT. Translated, it gives CASSPPLTENHTDTQYF. The variable domain in full, with the rest retrieved from reference TRBV18 and TRBJ2-3, is NAGVMQNPRHLVRRRGQEARLRCSPMKGHSHVYWYRQLPEEGLKFMVYLQKENIIDESGMPKERFSAEFPKEGPSILRIQQVVRGDSAAYFCASSPPLTENHTDTQYFGPGTRLTVL.

The V and J genes are TRBV5-1 and TRBJ2-7; 7 bases are a match to TRBD1. Per germline, CDR1 SGHRS and CDR2 YFSETQ. J gave up 3 bases and V 3 bases, and 9 bases lay outside the gene matches. The CDR3 is made up of 15 amino acids. CDR3 sequence (DNA): TGCGCCAGCAGCTCCCCGGGACAGAAACTCTACGAGCAGTACTTC. It encodes CASSSPGQKLYEQYF.

The V call is TRBV14, the J call TRBJ1-2; 8 nucleotides line up with TRBD1. V was clipped by 4 bases and J by 5 bases; unmatched bases: 3. Germline V CDR1 and CDR2: SGHDN, FVKESK. CDR3 length: 13 residues. The CDR3 DNA sequence: TGTGCCAGCAGCCCGGGACAGGTTTATGGCTACACCTTC. It encodes CASSPGQVYGYTF. The full variable domain, its missing parts supplied by reference TRBV14 and TRBJ1-2, is EAGVTQFPSHSVIEKGQTVTLRCDPISGHDNLYWYRRVMGKEIKFLLHFVKESKQDESGMPNNRFLAERTGGTYSTLKVQPAELEDSGVYFCASSPGQVYGYTFGSGTRLTVV.

The J gene is TRBJ2-7, the V gene TRBV7-9, with unresolved D. Deletions cut 6 bases from V and 7 bases from J, with 10 bases between. The germline gives CDR1 SEHNR, CDR2 FQNEAQ (reference sequence). The CDR3 consists of 11 residues. The CDR3 bases are TGTGCCAGCAGTTGGCAGGTTGAGCAGTACTTC. Translation gives CASSWQVEQYF.

This clone was seen only a few times. The rearrangement joins TRBV5-4 to TRBJ1-4; D not resolved. Germline CDR1 is SGHNT and CDR2 is YYREEE (reference sequence). V lost 4 bases to trimming and J lost 10 bases, with 14 bases between them. CDR3 size: 13 residues. The CDR3 sequence is CASSLDRGLKLFF. CDR3 nucleotide sequence: TGTGCCAGCAGCCTTGACCGGGGTCTAAAACTGTTTTTT.

This chain links TRBV5-1 with TRBJ2-5; a possible D gene is TRBD2 (6 bases). From germline, CDR1 is SGHRS and CDR2 YFSETQ. The CDR3 runs to 19 residues. V lost 0 bases and J 1 base, leaving 22 bases between the germline ends. The CDR3 DNA reads TGCGCCAGCAGCTTGGCACGGAACAGGCAGCTAGCGTCCCAAGAGACCCAGTACTTC. It specifies CASSLARNRQLASQETQYF. Full variable domain (missing parts from reference TRBV5-1 and TRBJ2-5): KAGVTQTPRYLIKTRGQQVTLSCSPISGHRSVSWYQQTPGQGLQFLFEYFSETQRNKGNFPGRFSGRQFSNSRSEMNVSTLELGDSALYLCASSLARNRQLASQETQYFGPGTRLLVL.

The gene calls are TRBV28 and TRBJ2-2; 11 nucleotides match TRBD2. Trimming at V came to 3 bases and at J to 5 bases, leaving 5 bases not matched to a gene. CDR1 and CDR2 (germline): MDHEN, SYDVKM. This CDR3 has 16 amino acids. CDR3 residues: CASSFTGTSGTGELFF. The CDR3 region has the DNA TGTGCCAGCAGTTTCACCGGGACTAGCGGTACCGGGGAGCTGTTTTTT.

The chain couples TRBV30 to TRBJ1-4, with 7 bases that match TRBD1. This CDR3 contains 13 residues. V dropped 0 bases and J dropped 5; count of bases not matched to a gene: 0. Germline CDR1 is GTSNPN and CDR2 is SVGIG (reference sequence). CDR3 DNA sequence: TGTGCCTGGAGTGTGACAGGGAATGAAAAACTGTTTTTT. Protein: CAWSVTGNEKLFF.

V and J are TRBV5-4 and TRBJ1-5, with TRBD1 as a possible D gene (5 bases). Looked up from germline, CDR1 is SGHNT and CDR2 is YYREEE (reference sequence). V was cut by 1 base and J by 3 bases, with 8 bases left in between. This CDR3 has 14 amino acids. The CDR3 protein is CASSLQGSNQPQHF. The CDR3 DNA reads as TGTGCCAGCAGCTTGCAGGGATCCAATCAGCCCCAGCATTTT.

The chain recombines TRBV5-1 with TRBJ2-3; TRBD1 agrees at 9 bases. V lost 5 bases, J lost 5 bases, and 9 bases stayed unmatched. The germline CDR1 and CDR2 sequences are SGHRS and YFSETQ. The CDR3 sequence is 15 residues long. The CDR3 spells CASRYQGQGGDTQYF. DNA for the CDR3: TGCGCCAGCAGATACCAGGGACAGGGAGGAGATACGCAGTATTTT.

The chain employs TRBV10-1 and TRBJ2-2, with 7 positions matching TRBD2. Germline assignment: CDR1 WNHNN and CDR2 SYGVQD (reference sequence). CDR3 size: 15 residues. After removal of 3 bases from V and 1 base from J, the junction contained 2 bases not matched to a gene. CDR3 region: CASSEERGNTGELFF. The CDR3 DNA is TGCGCCAGCAGTGAAGAGCGGGGGAACACCGGGGAGCTGTTTTTT.

The chain uses TRBV28 and TRBJ2-7; D is possibly TRBD1 (5 bases). Germline V CDR1 and CDR2: MDHEN, SYDVKM. The V and J ends lost 6 bases and 3 bases respectively, with 18 bases between them. This CDR3 has 15 residues. The CDR3 loop is CASSSGQGGDYEQYF. DNA for the CDR3: TGTGCCAGCAGCTCAGGACAAGGTGGAGACTACGAGCAGTACTTC.

This clone was counted once. V is TRBV7-9 and J is TRBJ2-7; 8 bases fit TRBD2. With 3 bases clipped from V and 3 bases from J, the junction kept 4 bases outside the gene matches. This CDR3 region has 14 residues. Germline V gives CDR1 SEHNR, CDR2 FQNEAQ (reference sequence). The CDR3 nucleotides read TGTGCCAGCAGCTTTAGCGGGACAAGCTACGAGCAGTACTTC. Its translation: CASSFSGTSYEQYF.

The chain combines TRBV10-3 with TRBJ2-7; 8 bases fit TRBD1. Germline V gives CDR1 ENHRY, CDR2 SYGVKD. Trimming at V came to 0 bases and at J to 1 base, leaving 5 bases not matched to a gene. This CDR3 spans 16 amino acids. The CDR3 sequence: CAISESSRTGSYEQYF. In DNA, the CDR3 is TGTGCCATCAGTGAGTCGAGTAGGACAGGGTCCTACGAGCAGTACTTC.

The V call is TRBV2, the J call TRBJ1-5; weak D call: TRBD1 (5 bases). V lost 6 bases and J 7 bases, leaving 13 bases between the germline ends. The germline V gene encodes CDR1 SNHLY and CDR2 FYNNEI. The CDR3 covers 13 residues. The CDR3 protein is CASREGLGQPQHF. The CDR3 DNA reads as TGTGCCAGCAGGGAGGGGTTGGGCCAGCCCCAGCATTTT.